Following are 13 T cell receptor beta chains from one sample sequenced in a study of cytomegalovirus exposure and HLA in healthy donors. The PCR made use of 60 Vbeta and 13 Jbeta primers. Profiled with immunoSEQ multiplex PCR; TCRdb holds only in-frame clones, not every one. The table lists over 85,000 clones, about 74% of them singletons. The sequenced material came from PBMCs. These TCRs come from a male donor in good health and CMV-seropositive.

This rearrangement joins TRBV9 to TRBJ2-3, with TRBD1 identical over 9 bases. The CDR3 runs 16 residues. V shed 2 bases, J shed 2 bases, and the junction held 6 bases outside the gene matches. From germline, CDR1 is SGDLS and CDR2 YYNGEE. CDR3 residues: CASSVEQGAFTDTQYF. CDR3 sequence (DNA): TGTGCCAGCAGCGTTGAACAGGGGGCCTTCACAGATACGCAGTATTTT.

The V call is TRBV10-3, the J call TRBJ2-1; 14 bases align to TRBD2. Germline V lookup: CDR1 ENHRY, CDR2 SYGVKD. The CDR3 is 16 residues long. V lost 7 bases and J lost 5; bases outside the gene matches: 7. In DNA, the CDR3 is TGTGCCATCACTGCGGGACTAGCGGGAGAGAACAATGAGCAGTTCTTC. This sequence encodes CAITAGLAGENNEQFF.

The chain couples TRBV28 to TRBJ2-1; 11 bases are a match to TRBD2. Germline V gene sequence: CDR1 MDHEN, CDR2 SYDVKM. With V trimmed by 4 bases and J by 4 bases, 6 bases remained unmatched. This CDR3 comprises 16 residues. The CDR3 region has the DNA TGTGCCAGCAGTTACACCGGGACTAGCGGTTACAATGAGCAGTTCTTC. Translation: CASSYTGTSGYNEQFF. The variable domain in full, with the rest retrieved from reference TRBV28 and TRBJ2-1, is DVKVTQSSRYLVKRTGEKVFLECVQDMDHENMFWYRQDPGLGLRLIYFSYDVKMKEKGDIPEGYSVSREKKERFSLILESASTNQTSMYLCASSYTGTSGYNEQFFGPGTRLTVL.

This chain links TRBV5-1 with TRBJ2-7, with TRBD2 matching over 9 bases. The germline CDR1 and CDR2 sequences are SGHRS and YFSETQ. Losses at the gene ends were 2 bases for V and 1 base for J; bases not matched to a gene: 4. This CDR3 spans 15 amino acids. The CDR3 nucleotides are TGCGCCAGCAGCTTTACTAGCGGGCCATCCTACGAGCAGTACTTC. This translates into CASSFTSGPSYEQYF.

J is TRBJ1-6 and V is TRBV4-2; the D gene is possibly TRBD1 (5 bases). Germline CDR1 LGHNA, CDR2 YNFKEQ. V lost 3 bases to trimming and J lost 1 base, with 10 bases between them. This CDR3 is built from 16 residues. The CDR3, as DNA: TGTGCCAGCAGCCAGCGGGACGGATCCTATAATTCACCCCTCCACTTT. This gives the protein CASSQRDGSYNSPLHF.

The chain has TRBV7-2 and TRBJ2-7; D unresolved. The CDR3 has 14 residues. CDR1 and CDR2 (germline): SGHTA, FQGNSA. V lost 1 base and J lost 3, with 10 bases in between. The CDR3 DNA is TGTGCCAGCAGCTTAGTCCCGGAGAGCTACGAGCAGTACTTC. This translates into CASSLVPESYEQYF.

This clone was seen a few times. The chain combines TRBV6-5 with TRBJ1-2, with TRBD1 as a possible D gene (5 bases). In germline, CDR1 is MNHEY, CDR2 SVGAGI. Trimming removed 6 bases at V and 3 bases at J, with 11 bases between. The CDR3 loop spans 13 amino acids. CDR3 in amino acids: CASRLDSHYGYTF. DNA of the CDR3: TGTGCCAGCAGACTCGACAGCCACTATGGCTACACCTTC.

The V call is TRBV5-1, the J call TRBJ1-5, with 10 positions matching TRBD1. J was trimmed by 7 bases and V by 0 bases; bases with no gene match: 4. The length of the CDR3 is 15 residues. Germline-derived CDR1 and CDR2 are SGHRS and YFSETQ. This CDR3 reads CASSLAGDRGQPQHF. DNA of the CDR3: TGCGCCAGCAGCTTGGCCGGGGACAGGGGACAGCCCCAGCATTTT.

This chain links TRBV9 with TRBJ1-3; TRBD1 aligns across 9 bases. Germline assignment: CDR1 SGDLS and CDR2 YYNGEE. CDR3 length equals 17 residues. Trimming at V came to 0 bases and at J to 0 bases, leaving 4 bases not matched to a gene. The CDR3 protein is CASSVDPGQGSGNTIYF. The CDR3 DNA sequence: TGTGCCAGCAGCGTAGACCCGGGACAGGGCTCTGGAAACACCATATATTTT.

The chain uses TRBV7-8 and TRBJ1-1; the D gene is possibly TRBD1 (5 bases). The CDR3 consists of 13 residues. Trimming stripped 4 bases from V and 3 bases from J, with 9 bases between. Germline V gives CDR1 SGHVS, CDR2 FQNEAQ. DNA of the CDR3: TGTGCCAGCAGCTCGACAGAATACACTGAAGCTTTCTTT. Protein: CASSSTEYTEAFF.

This sequence joins TRBV4-2 and TRBJ1-5; TRBD1 is a possible D gene (6 bases). Trimming cost V 8 bases and J 7 bases, with 9 bases left between them. Looked up from germline, CDR1 is LGHNA and CDR2 is YNFKEQ. CDR3 length equals 11 residues. The CDR3 loop reads CASEGGQPQHF. The CDR3 region has the DNA TGTGCCAGCGAAGGGGGACAGCCCCAGCATTTT.

The genes are TRBV10-2 and TRBJ1-3; 7 bases agree with TRBD1. The junction had 4 bases not matched to a gene; V was cut back by 6 bases and J by 2 bases. Germline assignment: CDR1 WSHSY and CDR2 SAAADI. CDR3 length: 14 residues. CDR3 DNA: TGCGCCAGCAGAACCGGGACAGCTGGAAACACCATATATTTT. Amino acid sequence: CASRTGTAGNTIYF.

The CDR3 loop reads CASSEFVTGENEKLFF. In DNA, the CDR3 is TGTGCCAGCAGTGAATTCGTCACAGGGGAAAATGAAAAACTGTTTTTT. This rearrangement joins TRBV2 to TRBJ1-4, with 7 positions matching TRBD1. V gave up 2 bases and J gave up 5 bases; unmatched junction bases: 8. There are 16 residues in the CDR3. Germline-derived CDR1 and CDR2 are SNHLY and FYNNEI.